Listed below are T cell receptor beta chains from one sample, sequenced in a study of blood T cells in healthy people across ages. TCRdb re-analysed the 5' RACE reads in MiXCR, keeping a single row per CDR3 protein. The sample carries about 580,000 distinct CDR3 sequences, under 55% recorded once. Source material: blood. These TCRs come from a man at least 80 years old in good health. The CDR3 runs from the conserved cysteine through the conserved F or W. Fields, in order: V gene, clone size, J gene, CDR3 protein. Size is omitted from some rows. Given values are once, few, many or a class for expanded clones.

v_gene: TRBV7-3
abundance: .
j_gene: TRBJ2-1
CDR3aa: CASSLFPGGDEQFF

v_gene: TRBV7-8
abundance: .
j_gene: TRBJ2-1
CDR3aa: CASSLFVPNSYNEQFF

v_gene: TRBV6-5
abundance: many
j_gene: TRBJ2-7
CDR3aa: CASIAAGRGEQYF

v_gene: TRBV20-1
abundance: .
j_gene: TRBJ2-1
CDR3aa: CSANPPGREVYNEQFF

v_gene: TRBV12-3/TRBV12-4
abundance: .
j_gene: TRBJ2-6
CDR3aa: CASSLSGGANVLTF

v_gene: TRBV5-5
abundance: few
j_gene: TRBJ1-1
CDR3aa: CASSLGYSPGTWNTEAFF

v_gene: TRBV6-2/TRBV6-3
abundance: once
j_gene: TRBJ1-5
CDR3aa: CASSYSIRDISNQPQHF

v_gene: TRBV5-5
abundance: few
j_gene: TRBJ2-7
CDR3aa: CASSLRGQTAYEQYF

v_gene: TRBV6-6
abundance: many
j_gene: TRBJ2-5
CDR3aa: CASIPSGQETQYF

v_gene: TRBV4-2
abundance: .
j_gene: TRBJ2-1
CDR3aa: CASSQGTLGGEQFF

v_gene: TRBV28
abundance: few
j_gene: TRBJ2-7
CDR3aa: CASSPPGQKGVRYF

v_gene: TRBV7-3
abundance: few
j_gene: TRBJ2-3
CDR3aa: CASSLQGQGTDTQYF

v_gene: TRBV20-1
abundance: few
j_gene: TRBJ2-6
CDR3aa: CSARTVSGANVLTF

v_gene: TRBV4-1
abundance: .
j_gene: TRBJ2-5
CDR3aa: CASSQVRSPKETQYF

v_gene: TRBV4-3
abundance: few
j_gene: TRBJ1-1
CDR3aa: CASSQVNSGWGTEAFF

v_gene: TRBV6-2/TRBV6-3
abundance: .
j_gene: TRBJ2-7
CDR3aa: CASSLPGGRDSYEQYF

v_gene: TRBV29-1
abundance: .
j_gene: TRBJ1-5
CDR3aa: CSARGWGNQPQHF

v_gene: TRBV10-1
abundance: .
j_gene: TRBJ1-2
CDR3aa: CASSPTGAYGYTF

v_gene: TRBV6-6
abundance: many
j_gene: TRBJ2-7
CDR3aa: CASSYGYLYEQYF

v_gene: TRBV7-9
abundance: few
j_gene: TRBJ2-7
CDR3aa: CASSLGRASYEQYF

v_gene: TRBV11-2
abundance: .
j_gene: TRBJ2-5
CDR3aa: CASRSRGPGNEQYF

v_gene: TRBV20-1
abundance: .
j_gene: TRBJ2-7
CDR3aa: CSARALAGAASYEQYF

v_gene: TRBV4-2
abundance: .
j_gene: TRBJ2-5
CDR3aa: CASSPLGGQQETQYF

v_gene: TRBV20-1
abundance: .
j_gene: TRBJ2-1
CDR3aa: CSAILGASGGYEQFF

v_gene: TRBV7-2
abundance: few
j_gene: TRBJ2-1
CDR3aa: CASSSTSGNYNEQFF

v_gene: TRBV20-1
abundance: .
j_gene: .
CDR3aa: CSARDSSTLEGTQYF

v_gene: TRBV14
abundance: .
j_gene: TRBJ1-2
CDR3aa: CASSQGGGRLYGYTF

v_gene: TRBV12-3/TRBV12-4
abundance: .
j_gene: TRBJ2-4
CDR3aa: CASSARDIMYF

v_gene: TRBV12-3/TRBV12-4
abundance: few
j_gene: TRBJ2-5
CDR3aa: CASSPTGVETQYF

v_gene: TRBV20-1
abundance: .
j_gene: TRBJ2-3
CDR3aa: CSARESGLSTDTQYF

v_gene: TRBV7-2
abundance: few
j_gene: TRBJ2-7
CDR3aa: CASSRTAAYEQYF

v_gene: TRBV6-6
abundance: .
j_gene: TRBJ2-5
CDR3aa: CASSMPGLATGGETQYF

v_gene: TRBV4-3
abundance: .
j_gene: TRBJ2-6
CDR3aa: CASSQASQGSSGANVLTF

v_gene: TRBV18
abundance: .
j_gene: TRBJ1-5
CDR3aa: CASSLGRNNQPQHF

v_gene: TRBV7-3
abundance: few
j_gene: TRBJ2-3
CDR3aa: CASSLQGQGAGDTQYF

v_gene: TRBV3-1
abundance: few
j_gene: TRBJ1-6
CDR3aa: CASSHLDSPLHF

v_gene: TRBV29-1
abundance: few
j_gene: TRBJ2-1
CDR3aa: CSVDNRDRGNEQFF

v_gene: TRBV3-1
abundance: few
j_gene: TRBJ2-1
CDR3aa: CASSPQGISYNEQFF

v_gene: TRBV4-3
abundance: .
j_gene: TRBJ1-6
CDR3aa: CASSQDHGGRGSPLHF

v_gene: TRBV20-1
abundance: few
j_gene: TRBJ2-3
CDR3aa: CSARRWGPSGTTDTQYF

v_gene: TRBV7-2
abundance: few
j_gene: TRBJ2-3
CDR3aa: CASSSTSGRAVQYF

v_gene: TRBV6-2/TRBV6-3
abundance: .
j_gene: TRBJ1-2
CDR3aa: CASSREWSSRYGYTF

v_gene: TRBV7-2
abundance: .
j_gene: TRBJ1-5
CDR3aa: CASSLLQGSNQPQHF

v_gene: TRBV6-1
abundance: few
j_gene: TRBJ1-2
CDR3aa: CASTLPGEGGYTF

v_gene: TRBV20-1
abundance: .
j_gene: TRBJ2-7
CDR3aa: CSASPGGRRDAYEQYF

v_gene: TRBV6-2/TRBV6-3
abundance: .
j_gene: TRBJ2-3
CDR3aa: CASARRGTGGSASGSTDTQYF

v_gene: TRBV7-2
abundance: .
j_gene: TRBJ2-3
CDR3aa: CASSLGRTADTQYF

v_gene: TRBV7-3
abundance: few
j_gene: TRBJ2-3
CDR3aa: CASSLIGTGRSDTQYF

v_gene: TRBV10-3
abundance: .
j_gene: TRBJ1-1
CDR3aa: CAISEWENTEAFF

v_gene: TRBV6-5
abundance: many
j_gene: TRBJ2-3
CDR3aa: CASSPRASWRATDTQYF

v_gene: TRBV6-2/TRBV6-3
abundance: .
j_gene: TRBJ1-5
CDR3aa: CASSYHVSLPGPQHF

v_gene: TRBV27
abundance: .
j_gene: TRBJ2-5
CDR3aa: CASSFPGLRYNEQYF

v_gene: TRBV20-1
abundance: .
j_gene: TRBJ1-1
CDR3aa: CSANGPYTEAFF

v_gene: TRBV12-3/TRBV12-4
abundance: .
j_gene: TRBJ2-7
CDR3aa: CASILMTRNEQYF

v_gene: TRBV29-1
abundance: .
j_gene: TRBJ2-1
CDR3aa: CSAGRGSGNEQFF

v_gene: TRBV7-2
abundance: .
j_gene: TRBJ1-1
CDR3aa: CASSSQGRDTEAFF

v_gene: TRBV20-1
abundance: .
j_gene: TRBJ2-1
CDR3aa: CSARDTRSGEQFF

v_gene: TRBV29-1
abundance: .
j_gene: TRBJ2-5
CDR3aa: CSVPFKNQETQYF

v_gene: TRBV18
abundance: .
j_gene: TRBJ2-1
CDR3aa: CASSPLGLAYNEQFF